The clone carrying this T cell receptor (beta chain) was seen ten or more times. Its antigen remains unknown. An end of the junction does not agree with germline; a read error may underlie this. In addition to blood RNA drawn from unsorted whole blood, germline DNA was extracted. There were only treatment-naive patients, all with chronic HBV infection. These data originate in a study of tumor-infiltrating lymphocytes in primary liver carcinoma. Germline V gene lookup returns CDR1 SGHAT and CDR2 FQNNGV. There are 14 residues in the CDR3. Regarding the study as a whole: Compared with blood, tumor repertoires held significantly more in their top 250 clones.

From roughly 0.5 ug total RNA, TCR beta cDNA was generated with a primer in the constant region. Each TCR beta library was derived from three nested multiplex PCR rounds that employed slightly modified ARM-PCR. It was with TRBV1-TRBV30 forward primers and a C-beta reverse primer that the first two PCR rounds were run, at about 10 cycles each. One entry per CDR3 protein results from TCRdb running MiXCR on the multiplex PCR reads. The sample holds more than 150,000 distinct CDR3 sequences, 60% seen once. The rearrangement uses TRBV11-2 and TRBJ1-3; D is undetermined. This clonotype originated in a man aged 40-55 years with primary liver carcinoma and hepatitis B virus infection. Sequencing was performed on peripheral blood. DNA of the CDR3: TGTGCCAGCAGCTTACGCACCTCTGGAGACACCATATATTTT. The encoded protein is CASSLRTSGDTIYF. Full variable domain (remainder filled in from reference TRBV11-2 and TRBJ1-3): EAGVAQSPRYKIIEKRQSVAFWCNPISGHATLYWYQQILGQGPKLLIQFQNNGVVDDSQLPKDRFSAERLKGVDSTLKIQPAKLEDSAVYLCASSLRTSGDTIYFGEGSWLTVV.